These 7 T cell receptor beta chains were sequenced from one sample in a study of blood T cell repertoires in COVID-19. Profiling relied on immunoSEQ multiplex PCR, and the TCRdb table lists in-frame clones only, not all of them. This sample has about 280,000 clones; 86% occur once, and the top ten carry about 8.6%. Sequencing input: peripheral blood. The receptor source for this set is a man in his forties with active or convalescent COVID-19.

This sequence joins TRBV11-3 and TRBJ2-2; TRBD1 agrees at 9 bases. The CDR3 loop spans 15 amino acids. CDR1 is SGHNT, CDR2 YENEEA, per germline. J was trimmed by 7 bases and V by 4 bases; bases with no gene match: 7. CDR3 nucleotide sequence: TGTGCCAGCAGCTCCCGGGACAGGGAAAACGGGGAGCTGTTTTTT. Its protein product is CASSSRDRENGELFF.

The chain employs TRBV19 and TRBJ1-5, with D possibly being TRBD1 (6 bases). The CDR3 spans 13 residues. V dropped 7 bases and J dropped 7 bases, with 14 bases sitting between them. Germline lookup yields CDR1 LNHDA and CDR2 SQIVND (reference sequence). The CDR3 coding sequence is TGTGCCAGTACCGAACAGGGTAACCAGCCCCAGCATTTT. Translation gives CASTEQGNQPQHF.

The chain employs TRBV18 and TRBJ2-3; a possible D gene is TRBD1 (5 bases). Per the germline V gene, CDR1 is KGHSH and CDR2 is LQKENI. The CDR3 has 17 residues. V lost 0 bases and J lost 3, with 16 bases in between. Here the CDR3 reads CASSPPVTGRQTDTQYF. As DNA, the CDR3 is TGTGCCAGCTCACCACCAGTAACAGGCCGCCAAACAGATACGCAGTATTTT.

This rearrangement joins TRBV21-1 to TRBJ2-5; the D call TRBD2 from the table was never checked on the DNA. TRBV21-1 is noted as a pseudogene. The CDR3 runs 16 residues. CDR3 bases: TGTGCCAGCAGCAAATTCCGCCGAGCGGGAGGAGAGACCCAGTACTTC. Residues: CASSKFRRAGGETQYF.

J is TRBJ1-2 and V is TRBV19; 7 bases are a match to TRBD1. The CDR3 length is 18 residues. Germline CDR1 and CDR2: LNHDA and SQIVND (reference sequence). Trimming removed 0 bases from V and 3 bases from J; junction bases left unmatched: 13. CDR3 protein: CASSIDHRRQGEDYGYTF. The CDR3 DNA reads TGTGCCAGTAGTATAGATCACCGAAGACAGGGAGAGGACTATGGCTACACCTTC.

This rearrangement joins TRBV11-2 to TRBJ1-4, with D possibly TRBD1 on 5 matching bases. CDR1 is SGHAT and CDR2 is FQNNGV in the germline V gene. The CDR3 spans 15 residues. Trimming took 1 base from V and 8 from J, leaving 14 bases between them. The CDR3 region has the DNA TGTGCCAGCAGCTTAGTAGGGCAGGGCGGCGAAAAACTGTTTTTT. Translated, it gives CASSLVGQGGEKLFF. Complete variable domain (other parts from reference TRBV11-2 and TRBJ1-4): EAGVAQSPRYKIIEKRQSVAFWCNPISGHATLYWYQQILGQGPKLLIQFQNNGVVDDSQLPKDRFSAERLKGVDSTLKIQPAKLEDSAVYLCASSLVGQGGEKLFFGSGTQLSVL.

This rearrangement joins TRBV7-9 to TRBJ2-5; a possible D gene is TRBD2 (6 bases). This CDR3 region has 16 residues. V lost 5 bases and J lost 4, with 20 bases in between. In germline, CDR1 is SEHNR, CDR2 FQNEAQ (reference sequence). CDR3 in amino acids: CASSLGTQQVRETQYF. The CDR3 DNA is TGTGCCAGCAGCCTAGGGACTCAGCAGGTTCGAGAGACCCAGTACTTC.